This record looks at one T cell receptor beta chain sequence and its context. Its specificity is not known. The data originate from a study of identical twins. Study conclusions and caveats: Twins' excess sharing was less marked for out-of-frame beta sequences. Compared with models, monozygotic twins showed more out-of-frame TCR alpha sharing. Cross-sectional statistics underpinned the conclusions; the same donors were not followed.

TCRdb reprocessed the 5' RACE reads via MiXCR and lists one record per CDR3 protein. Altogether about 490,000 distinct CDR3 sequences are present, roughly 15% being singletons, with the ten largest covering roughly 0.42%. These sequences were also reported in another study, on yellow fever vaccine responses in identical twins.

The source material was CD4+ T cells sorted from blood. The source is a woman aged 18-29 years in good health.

The CDR3 DNA reads as TGTGCCATCAGTGAATCTGTGGCAGGGAATAATTCACCCCTCCACTTT. This sequence encodes CAISESVAGNNSPLHF. V and J are TRBV10-3 and TRBJ1-6, with D perhaps TRBD1 (5 bases). The germline CDR1 and CDR2 sequences are ENHRY and SYGVKD. The CDR3 runs 16 residues. The ends were cut back, 3 bases at V and 5 bases at J, with 14 bases in the middle.